This entry lists 25 T cell receptor beta chains sequenced from one sample in a study of blood T cell repertoires in COVID-19. Method: immunoSEQ multiplex PCR; TCRdb's copy keeps in-frame clones and lacks some. The sample lists fewer than 350,000 clones; about 89% were seen once. The sample taken for sequencing was peripheral blood. Every receptor here comes from a man aged 35-49 years with active or convalescent COVID-19.

Notes on this clone: At the DNA level, this CDR3 is encoded by other sequences in the same sample as well. V is TRBV19 and J is TRBJ1-4, with 7 positions matching TRBD1. Germline loops: CDR1 LNHDA, CDR2 SQIVND (reference sequence). The CDR3 is made up of 15 amino acids. V trimming: 6 bases; J trimming: 1 base; junction bases outside the gene matches: 5. The CDR3 is CASSPGDRTNEKLFF. The CDR3 DNA reads TGTGCCAGTAGCCCCGGGGACAGAACTAATGAAAAACTGTTTTTT.

The V call is TRBV5-1, the J call TRBJ2-5, with a tentative D call TRBD2 (7 bases). Germline V gives CDR1 SGHRS, CDR2 YFSETQ. Trimming pared 6 bases from V and 2 bases from J, leaving 23 bases between. The CDR3 sequence is 17 residues long. CDR3 sequence (DNA): TGCGCCAGCAAGCGTCAATGGGGGGGCGCGGGGCAAGAGACCCAGTACTTC. Its translation: CASKRQWGGAGQETQYF.

The gene calls are TRBV2 and TRBJ2-7; TRBD1 matches at 7 bases. The germline V gene encodes CDR1 SNHLY and CDR2 FYNNEI. This CDR3 is built from 15 residues. The trim removed 1 base at V and 2 bases at J, leaving 5 bases unmatched. The CDR3, as DNA: TGTGCCAGCAGTGAAGTGCCTCAGGGGGCCTACGAGCAGTACTTC. This codes for CASSEVPQGAYEQYF.

In this sample, this clone turned up a few times. This rearrangement joins TRBV5-6 to TRBJ2-2; D gene unclear. This CDR3 is built from 17 residues. Germline CDR1 SGHDT, CDR2 YYEEEE. V was shortened by 4 bases and J by 1 base, with 17 bases between the two germline ends. The CDR3 is CASSPLVSRRNTGELFF. The CDR3 region has the DNA TGTGCCAGCAGCCCCCTGGTGTCTCGGAGGAACACCGGGGAGCTGTTTTTT. Filled out from reference TRBV5-6 and TRBJ2-2, the complete variable domain reads DAGVTQSPTHLIKTRGQQVTLRCSPKSGHDTVSWYQQALGQGPQFIFQYYEEEERQRGNFPDRFSGHQFPNYSSELNVNALLLGDSALYLCASSPLVSRRNTGELFFGEGSRLTVL.

This chain connects TRBV19 to TRBJ1-4; tentatively, D is TRBD1 (6 bases). The V end lost 6 bases, the J end lost 7 bases, and 12 bases lay between the germline ends. The CDR3 totals 13 residues. The germline gives CDR1 LNHDA, CDR2 SQIVND (reference sequence). CDR3 sequence (DNA): TGTGCCAGTAGCCTACAGGGTAGTGAAAAACTGTTTTTT. It translates to CASSLQGSEKLFF.

This chain links TRBV3-1 (or the pseudogene TRBV3-2) with TRBJ1-1, with D tentatively TRBD1 (5 bases). Germline V gives CDR1 LGHDT, CDR2 YNNKEL (reference sequence). CDR3 length: 13 residues. V lost 4 bases to trimming and J lost 8 bases, with 14 bases between them. The CDR3 coding sequence is TGTGCCAGCAGCCCGCTCGGGACTGTAGAAGCTTTCTTT. Protein product: CASSPLGTVEAFF.

The V and J genes are TRBV12-5 and TRBJ1-1; tentatively, D is TRBD1 (5 bases). This CDR3 has 13 residues. The germline gives CDR1 LGHNT, CDR2 FRNRAP. V lost 7 bases and J 3 bases, leaving 12 bases between the germline ends. CDR3 sequence (DNA): TGTGCTAGTGCCGGGACTGGGGACACTGAAGCTTTCTTT. Its translation: CASAGTGDTEAFF. The variable domain in full, with the rest retrieved from reference TRBV12-5 and TRBJ1-1, is DARVTQTPRHKVTEMGQEVTMRCQPILGHNTVFWYRQTMMQGLELLAYFRNRAPLDDSGMPKDRFSAEMPDATLATLKIQPSEPRDSAVYFCASAGTGDTEAFFGQGTRLTVV.

This clone has only one observation. This chain connects TRBV2 to TRBJ1-1; perhaps TRBD1 as D (5 bases). Germline lookup yields CDR1 SNHLY and CDR2 FYNNEI. The V and J ends lost 7 bases and 2 bases respectively, with 14 bases between them. The CDR3 has 14 residues. The CDR3 loop is CASIGAQRNTEAFF. The CDR3 bases are TGTGCCAGCATAGGGGCCCAACGCAACACTGAAGCTTTCTTT. Together with reference TRBV2 and TRBJ1-1, the CDR3 gives the full variable domain: EPEVTQTPSHQVTQMGQEVILRCVPISNHLYFYWYRQILGQKVEFLVSFYNNEISEKSEIFDDQFSVERPDGSNFTLKIRSTKLEDSAMYFCASIGAQRNTEAFFGQGTRLTVV.

The chain is built from TRBV28 and TRBJ2-1; 9 nucleotides match TRBD1. The V gene end was trimmed by 8 bases and the J gene end by 4 bases; junction bases not matched to a gene: 6. This CDR3 is 14 amino acids long. Germline V lookup: CDR1 MDHEN, CDR2 SYDVKM. The DNA for the CDR3 is TGTGCCAGCCTGGGGACAGGGAAGTACAATGAGCAGTTCTTC. Residues: CASLGTGKYNEQFF.

J is TRBJ1-2 and V is TRBV15; 7 bases map to TRBD1. The V gene's germline CDR1 is LNHNV and CDR2 YYDKDF (reference sequence). The CDR3 loop spans 14 amino acids. V shed 4 bases and J 6 bases; nucleotides not matched to a gene: 8. The CDR3 DNA sequence: TGTGCCACCAGCACCCCCGACAGGGTCAATGGCTACACCTTC. This codes for CATSTPDRVNGYTF.

This sequence joins TRBV6-1 and TRBJ1-6, with D maybe TRBD1 (5 bases). V lost 2 bases and J lost 9, with 11 bases in between. The CDR3 sequence is 14 residues long. Germline V gene sequence: CDR1 MNHNS, CDR2 SASEGT. The CDR3 sequence: CASSENPRVSPLHF. The CDR3 nucleotides read TGTGCCAGCAGTGAAAATCCCAGGGTTTCACCCCTCCACTTT.

This clone was observed at least ten times. The rearrangement uses TRBV21-1 and TRBJ1-5. TRBV21-1 is assigned pseudogene status. This CDR3 is built from 15 residues. The CDR3 reads CASSKASYSNQPQHF. The CDR3 nucleotides are TGTGCCAGCAGCAAAGCGAGTTATAGCAATCAGCCCCAGCATTTT.

The rearrangement joins TRBV3-1 (or the pseudogene TRBV3-2) to TRBJ2-1, with 7 bases lining up with TRBD1. This CDR3 spans 17 amino acids. With 0 bases clipped from V and 4 bases from J, the junction kept 9 bases outside the gene matches. Germline lookup yields CDR1 LGHDT and CDR2 YNNKEL (reference sequence). This chain's CDR3 is CASSQDVATGTYNEQFF. The CDR3 bases are TGTGCCAGCAGCCAAGACGTGGCGACAGGGACATACAATGAGCAGTTCTTC.

The chain has TRBV5-1 and TRBJ1-1; tentatively, D is TRBD1 (5 bases). The CDR3 is 13 amino acids. Germline V gives CDR1 SGHRS, CDR2 YFSETQ. Trimming took off 2 bases at V and 1 base at J, with 6 bases between the two ends. Here the CDR3 reads CASSFTGNTEAFF. CDR3 bases: TGCGCCAGCAGCTTCACAGGGAACACTGAAGCTTTCTTT.

The count of this clone is one. The chain employs TRBV9 and TRBJ2-3; the match to TRBD2 covers 7 bases. This CDR3 contains 16 residues. CDR1 is SGDLS, CDR2 YYNGEE, per germline. V was clipped by 4 bases and J by 12 bases; unmatched bases: 20. The CDR3 protein is CASSPGAGTREEVQYF. Written as DNA, the CDR3 is TGTGCCAGCAGCCCCGGTGCGGGGACTCGGGAGGAGGTCCAGTATTTT. Together with reference TRBV9 and TRBJ2-3, the CDR3 gives the full variable domain: DSGVTQTPKHLITATGQRVTLRCSPRSGDLSVYWYQQSLDQGLQFLIQYYNGEERAKGNILERFSAQQFPDLHSELNLSSLELGDSALYFCASSPGAGTREEVQYFGPGTRLTVL.

J is TRBJ1-1 and V is TRBV7-8; D possibly corresponds to TRBD1 (5 bases). Trimming took 5 bases from V and 6 from J, leaving 16 bases between them. Germline V gives CDR1 SGHVS, CDR2 FQNEAQ. The CDR3 is 14 residues long. CDR3 DNA sequence: TGTGCCAGCAGCCGAGCGGGGGAGGGCGCTGAAGCTTTCTTT. Its protein product is CASSRAGEGAEAFF.

This chain links TRBV6-1 with TRBJ1-5, with TRBD1 as a possible D gene (5 bases). The CDR3 contains 17 residues. Trimming took off 2 bases at V and 1 base at J, with 15 bases between the two ends. Germline assignment: CDR1 MNHNS and CDR2 SASEGT. The CDR3 here is CASSELIFDSSNQPQHF. In DNA form, the CDR3 reads TGTGCCAGCAGTGAACTGATATTTGACAGCAGCAATCAGCCCCAGCATTTT.

The chain joins TRBV3-1 (or the pseudogene TRBV3-2) to TRBJ1-1, with D unclear. The germline gives CDR1 LGHDT, CDR2 YNNKEL (reference sequence). This CDR3 is 14 amino acids long. The germline V and J ends were trimmed by 0 bases and 10 bases, with 15 bases remaining between them. CDR3: CASSQEFRYTGAFF. The CDR3 DNA follows: TGTGCCAGCAGCCAAGAGTTCAGGTATACCGGAGCTTTCTTT.

A word on this clone: This same CDR3 is encoded by further DNA sequences in the sample. V is TRBV3-1 (or the pseudogene TRBV3-2) and J is TRBJ1-1; weak D call: TRBD1 (6 bases). V lost 6 bases and J lost 2, with 13 bases in between. Germline values: CDR1 LGHDT, CDR2 YNNKEL (reference sequence). This CDR3 is built from 14 residues. Here the CDR3 reads CASSPTGGNTEAFF. The CDR3 region has the DNA TGTGCCAGCAGTCCCACGGGGGGCAACACTGAAGCTTTCTTT.

This sequence joins TRBV18 and TRBJ2-7; tentative D call: TRBD2 (6 bases). V lost 2 bases and J 2 bases, leaving 13 bases between the germline ends. Looked up from germline, CDR1 is KGHSH and CDR2 is LQKENI. The CDR3 covers 15 residues. The chain's CDR3 is CASSPGGDSTYEQYF. In DNA, the CDR3 is TGTGCCAGCTCACCAGGTGGGGACTCCACCTACGAGCAGTACTTC. Full variable domain (outside the CDR3, taken from reference TRBV18 and TRBJ2-7): NAGVMQNPRHLVRRRGQEARLRCSPMKGHSHVYWYRQLPEEGLKFMVYLQKENIIDESGMPKERFSAEFPKEGPSILRIQQVVRGDSAAYFCASSPGGDSTYEQYFGPGTRLTVT.

This sequence joins TRBV19 and TRBJ2-5, with 7 bases lining up with TRBD2. Germline trimming cut 7 bases from V and 4 bases from J; bases unmatched to any gene: 12. Germline V gives CDR1 LNHDA, CDR2 SQIVND (reference sequence). There are 15 residues in the CDR3. The CDR3 sequence: CASTDRAGEGETQYF. CDR3 sequence (DNA): TGTGCCAGTACTGATAGGGCGGGGGAAGGAGAGACCCAGTACTTC.

This chain connects TRBV4-1 to TRBJ1-5; D remains unclear. V was cut by 4 bases and J by 0 bases, with 13 bases left in between. Germline CDR1 is MGHRA and CDR2 is YSYEKL. This CDR3 spans 16 amino acids. The CDR3 region is CASSPGSQGSNQPQHF. The CDR3 DNA is TGCGCCAGCAGCCCGGGATCTCAAGGTAGCAATCAGCCCCAGCATTTT.

Turning to this clone: At one end the junction does not follow the germline gene, possibly because of a read error. V is TRBV7-7 and J is TRBJ1-5; TRBD1 agrees at 9 bases. CDR3 length: 19 residues. Germline values: CDR1 SSHAT, CDR2 FNYEAQ (reference sequence). CDR3 sequence reads: CASSTRTGGFIVWNQPQHF. DNA for the CDR3: TGTGCTAGCAGCACGCGAACAGGGGGCTTTATTGTTTGGAATCAGCCCCAGCATTTT.

The CDR3 nucleotides are TGCGCCAGCAGCGAGCGGACAGGGGATAGGGAGACCCAGTACTTC. This codes for CASSERTGDRETQYF. V is TRBV5-1 and J is TRBJ2-5; 9 bases agree with TRBD1. With 4 bases clipped from V and 5 bases from J, the junction kept 9 bases outside the gene matches. This CDR3 is built from 15 residues. Looked up from germline, CDR1 is SGHRS and CDR2 is YFSETQ.

This clone was seen a handful of times. J is TRBJ1-6 and V is TRBV3-1 (or the pseudogene TRBV3-2); 7 positions agree with TRBD1. V lost 6 bases, J lost 11 bases, and 7 bases stayed unmatched. The CDR3 sequence is 13 residues long. Germline CDR1 LGHDT, CDR2 YNNKEL (reference sequence). The CDR3 here is CASSQRQGTPLHF. Written as DNA, the CDR3 is TGTGCCAGCAGTCAACGACAGGGAACACCCCTCCACTTT.